This record looks at one T cell receptor (beta chain) sequence and its context. The source of the sample is a study of blood T cell repertoires in COVID-19. The wider study: Spain, Italy and the United States supplied samples that represented acute and convalescent COVID-19. Nucleic acid was either cDNA or gDNA, and it came from T cells, B-cell-depleted T cells, or PBMCs.

V was cut by 9 bases and J by 5 bases, with 16 bases left in between. This CDR3 comprises 13 residues. Germline V gives CDR1 MNHNY, CDR2 SVGAGI (reference sequence). Per the authors' pipeline: Amplified reference gene primers provided the basis for estimating nucleated cell counts. The repertoire was sequenced with immunoSEQ multiplex PCR; TCRdb's copy has only in-frame clones and lacks some. V and J calls and clone size come straight from that table; D and trimming were deduced from the DNA. The sample holds around 140,000 clones, around 84% seen once. The sequenced sample was peripheral blood. This chain uses TRBV6-6 with TRBJ1-2; D is possibly TRBD1 (6 bases). The clonotype comes from a human donor in a cohort sampled during active COVID-19. DNA of the CDR3: TGTGCCAGTACCCCCCTACAGGGTTATGGCTACACCTTC. It yields the protein CASTPLQGYGYTF.